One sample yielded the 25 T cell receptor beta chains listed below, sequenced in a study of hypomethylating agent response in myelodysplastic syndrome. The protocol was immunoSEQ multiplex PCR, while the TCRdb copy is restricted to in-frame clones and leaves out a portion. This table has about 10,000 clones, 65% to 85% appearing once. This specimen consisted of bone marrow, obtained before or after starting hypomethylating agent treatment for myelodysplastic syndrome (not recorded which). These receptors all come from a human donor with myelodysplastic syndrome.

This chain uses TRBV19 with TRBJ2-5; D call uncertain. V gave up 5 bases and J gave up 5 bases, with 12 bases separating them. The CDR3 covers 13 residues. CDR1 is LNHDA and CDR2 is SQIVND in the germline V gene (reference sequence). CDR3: CASSGSEWETQYF. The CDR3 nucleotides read TGTGCCAGTAGTGGGTCGGAATGGGAGACCCAGTACTTC.

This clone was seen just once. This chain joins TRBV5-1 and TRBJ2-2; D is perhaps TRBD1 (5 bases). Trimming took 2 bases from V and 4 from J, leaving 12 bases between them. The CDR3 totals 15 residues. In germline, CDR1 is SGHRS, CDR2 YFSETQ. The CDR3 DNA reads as TGCGCCAGCAGCTTCAGGGCAGACTTCACCGGGGAGCTGTTTTTT. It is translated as CASSFRADFTGELFF.

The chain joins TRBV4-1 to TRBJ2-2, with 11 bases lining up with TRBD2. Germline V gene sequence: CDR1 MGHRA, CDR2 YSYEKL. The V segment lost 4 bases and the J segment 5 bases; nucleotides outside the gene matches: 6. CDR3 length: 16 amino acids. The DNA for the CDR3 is TGCGCCAGCAGCCTGACTAGCGGGATAAGTACCGGGGAGCTGTTTTTT. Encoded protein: CASSLTSGISTGELFF.

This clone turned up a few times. CDR3 residues: CASSHSGVPGELFF. CDR3 DNA: TGCGCCAGCAGCCACTCAGGGGTTCCCGGGGAGCTGTTTTTT. The genes are TRBV4-1 and TRBJ2-2; D might be TRBD1 (6 bases). There are 14 residues in the CDR3. The germline gives CDR1 MGHRA, CDR2 YSYEKL. V lost 3 bases, J lost 6 bases, and 11 bases lay in between.

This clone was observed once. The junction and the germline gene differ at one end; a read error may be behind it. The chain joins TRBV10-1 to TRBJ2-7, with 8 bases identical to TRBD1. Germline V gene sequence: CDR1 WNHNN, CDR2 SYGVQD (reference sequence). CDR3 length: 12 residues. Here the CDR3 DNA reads TGCGCCAGTGGGACAGGCTCCCACGAGCAGTACTTC. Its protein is CASGTGSHEQYF.

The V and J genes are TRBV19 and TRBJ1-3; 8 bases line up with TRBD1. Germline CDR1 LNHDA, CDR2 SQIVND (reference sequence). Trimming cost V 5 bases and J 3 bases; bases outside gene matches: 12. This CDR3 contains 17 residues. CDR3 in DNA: TGTGCCAGTAGTCTTCTCCCGGGACAGGCGTTTGGAAACACCATATATTTT. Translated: CASSLLPGQAFGNTIYF.

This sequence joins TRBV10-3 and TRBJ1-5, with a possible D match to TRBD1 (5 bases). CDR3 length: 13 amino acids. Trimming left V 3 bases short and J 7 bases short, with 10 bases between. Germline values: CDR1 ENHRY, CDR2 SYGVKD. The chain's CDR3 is CAISDGRAQPQHF. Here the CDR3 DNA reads TGTGCCATCAGTGATGGCAGGGCCCAGCCCCAGCATTTT.

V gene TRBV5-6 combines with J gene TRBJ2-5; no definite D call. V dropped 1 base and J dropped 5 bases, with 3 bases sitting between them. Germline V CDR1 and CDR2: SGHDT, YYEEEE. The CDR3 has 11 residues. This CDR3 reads CASSLYETQYF. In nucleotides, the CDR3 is TGTGCCAGCAGCTTGTACGAGACCCAGTACTTC.

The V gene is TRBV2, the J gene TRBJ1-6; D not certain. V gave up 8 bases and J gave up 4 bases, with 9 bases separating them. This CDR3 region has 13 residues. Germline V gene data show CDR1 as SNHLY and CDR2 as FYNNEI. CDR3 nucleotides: TGTGCCAGCGATTCGGCTTATAATTCACCCCTCCACTTT. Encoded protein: CASDSAYNSPLHF.

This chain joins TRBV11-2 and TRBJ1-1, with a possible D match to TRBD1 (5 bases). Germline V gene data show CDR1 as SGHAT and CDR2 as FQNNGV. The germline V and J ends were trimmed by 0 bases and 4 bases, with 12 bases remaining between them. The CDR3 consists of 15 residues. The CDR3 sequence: CASSLDPGRVTEAFF. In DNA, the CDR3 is TGTGCCAGCAGCTTAGATCCGGGGCGGGTCACTGAAGCTTTCTTT.

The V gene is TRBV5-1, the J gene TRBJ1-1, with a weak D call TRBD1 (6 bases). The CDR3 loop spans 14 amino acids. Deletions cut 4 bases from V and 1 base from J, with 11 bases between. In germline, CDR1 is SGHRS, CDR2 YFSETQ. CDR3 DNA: TGCGCCAGCAGCCCGATACAGGGGAACACTGAAGCTTTCTTT. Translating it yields CASSPIQGNTEAFF. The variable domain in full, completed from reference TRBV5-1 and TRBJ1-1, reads KAGVTQTPRYLIKTRGQQVTLSCSPISGHRSVSWYQQTPGQGLQFLFEYFSETQRNKGNFPGRFSGRQFSNSRSEMNVSTLELGDSALYLCASSPIQGNTEAFFGQGTRLTVV.

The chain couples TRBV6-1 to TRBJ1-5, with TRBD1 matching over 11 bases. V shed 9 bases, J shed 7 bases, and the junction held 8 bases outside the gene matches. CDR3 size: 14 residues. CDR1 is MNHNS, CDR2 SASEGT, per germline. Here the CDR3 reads CASSQGTGGQPQHF. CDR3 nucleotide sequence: TGTGCCAGTAGCCAAGGGACAGGGGGACAGCCCCAGCATTTT.

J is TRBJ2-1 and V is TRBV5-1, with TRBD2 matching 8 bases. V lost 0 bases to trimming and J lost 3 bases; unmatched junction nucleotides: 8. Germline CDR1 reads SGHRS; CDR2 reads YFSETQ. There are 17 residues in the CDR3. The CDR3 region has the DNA TGCGCCAGCAGCTTGGGGGCAGCGGGAGAATACTACAATGAGCAGTTCTTC. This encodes CASSLGAAGEYYNEQFF. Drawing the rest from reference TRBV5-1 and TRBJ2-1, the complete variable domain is KAGVTQTPRYLIKTRGQQVTLSCSPISGHRSVSWYQQTPGQGLQFLFEYFSETQRNKGNFPGRFSGRQFSNSRSEMNVSTLELGDSALYLCASSLGAAGEYYNEQFFGPGTRLTVL.

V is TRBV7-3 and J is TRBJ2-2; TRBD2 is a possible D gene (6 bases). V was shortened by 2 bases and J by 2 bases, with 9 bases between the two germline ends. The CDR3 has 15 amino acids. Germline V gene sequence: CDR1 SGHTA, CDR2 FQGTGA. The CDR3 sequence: CASSLGTPNTGELFF. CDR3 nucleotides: TGTGCCAGCAGCTTAGGGACTCCTAACACCGGGGAGCTGTTTTTT.

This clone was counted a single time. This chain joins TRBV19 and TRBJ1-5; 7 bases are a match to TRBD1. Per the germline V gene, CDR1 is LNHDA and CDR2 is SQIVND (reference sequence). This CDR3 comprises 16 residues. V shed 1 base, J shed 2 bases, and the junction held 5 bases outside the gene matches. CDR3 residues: CASSIGQGLGNQPQHF. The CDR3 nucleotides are TGTGCCAGTAGTATAGGACAGGGTTTAGGCAATCAGCCCCAGCATTTT.

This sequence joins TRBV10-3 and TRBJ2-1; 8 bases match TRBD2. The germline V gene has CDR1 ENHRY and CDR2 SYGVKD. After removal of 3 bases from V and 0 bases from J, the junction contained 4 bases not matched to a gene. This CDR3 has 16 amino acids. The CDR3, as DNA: TGTGCCATCAGTGATTTAGCGGGAAGCTCCTACAATGAGCAGTTCTTC. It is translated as CAISDLAGSSYNEQFF.

The CDR3 sequence: CASSSRSSTDTQYF. The CDR3 nucleotides are TGTGCCAGCAGTTCTAGATCTAGCACAGATACGCAGTATTTT. The V call is TRBV6-6, the J call TRBJ2-3; D is ambiguous. Trimming cost V 4 bases and J 0 bases, with 8 bases left between them. This CDR3 region has 14 residues. Germline-derived CDR1 and CDR2 are MNHNY and SVGAGI (reference sequence).

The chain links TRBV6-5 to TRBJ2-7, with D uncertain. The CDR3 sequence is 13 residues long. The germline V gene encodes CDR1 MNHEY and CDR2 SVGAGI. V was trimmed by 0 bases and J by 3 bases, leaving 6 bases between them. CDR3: CASSYSSSYEQYF. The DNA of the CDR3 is TGTGCCAGCAGTTACTCGAGCAGCTACGAGCAGTACTTC.

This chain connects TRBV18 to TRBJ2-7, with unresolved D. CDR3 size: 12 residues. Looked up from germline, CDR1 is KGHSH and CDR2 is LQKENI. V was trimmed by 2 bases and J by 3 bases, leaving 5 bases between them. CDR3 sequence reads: CASSPFDYEQYF. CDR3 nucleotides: TGTGCCAGCTCACCATTCGACTACGAGCAGTACTTC. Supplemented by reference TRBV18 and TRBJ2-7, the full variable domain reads NAGVMQNPRHLVRRRGQEARLRCSPMKGHSHVYWYRQLPEEGLKFMVYLQKENIIDESGMPKERFSAEFPKEGPSILRIQQVVRGDSAAYFCASSPFDYEQYFGPGTRLTVT.

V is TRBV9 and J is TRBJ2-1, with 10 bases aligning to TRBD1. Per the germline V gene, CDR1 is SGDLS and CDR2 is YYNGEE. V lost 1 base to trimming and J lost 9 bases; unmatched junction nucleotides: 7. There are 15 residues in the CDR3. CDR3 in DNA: TGTGCCAGCAGCGTAAGGGACAGGGGCCGAGGTGAGCAGTTCTTC. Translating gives CASSVRDRGRGEQFF.

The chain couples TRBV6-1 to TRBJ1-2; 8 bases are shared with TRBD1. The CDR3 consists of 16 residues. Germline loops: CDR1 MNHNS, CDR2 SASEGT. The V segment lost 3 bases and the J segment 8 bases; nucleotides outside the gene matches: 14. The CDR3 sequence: CASSEVLDRGGKGYTF. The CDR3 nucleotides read TGTGCCAGCAGTGAGGTATTAGACAGGGGAGGAAAAGGCTACACCTTC.

CDR3 bases: TGTGCCATCAGTAACCCGGGACAGCCACTCTACGAGCAGTACTTC. Residues: CAISNPGQPLYEQYF. The J gene is TRBJ2-7, the V gene TRBV10-3; 7 nucleotides line up with TRBD1. CDR1 and CDR2 (germline): ENHRY, SYGVKD. After removal of 5 bases from V and 3 bases from J, the junction contained 10 bases not matched to a gene. The CDR3 consists of 15 residues.

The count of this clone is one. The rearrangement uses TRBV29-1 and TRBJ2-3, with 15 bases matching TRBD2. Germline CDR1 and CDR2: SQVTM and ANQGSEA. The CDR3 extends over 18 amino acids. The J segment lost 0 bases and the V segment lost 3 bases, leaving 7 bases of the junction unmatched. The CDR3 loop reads CSVEGGTSGRHSTDTQYF. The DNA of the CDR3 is TGCAGCGTTGAGGGTGGGACTAGCGGGAGGCATAGCACAGATACGCAGTATTTT.

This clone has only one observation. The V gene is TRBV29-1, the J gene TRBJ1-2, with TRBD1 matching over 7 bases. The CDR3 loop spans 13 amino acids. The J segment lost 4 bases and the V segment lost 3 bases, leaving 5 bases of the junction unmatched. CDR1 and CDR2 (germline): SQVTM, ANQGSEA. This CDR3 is CSVEDRRLYGYTF. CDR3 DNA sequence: TGCAGCGTTGAGGACAGGAGACTCTATGGCTACACCTTC.

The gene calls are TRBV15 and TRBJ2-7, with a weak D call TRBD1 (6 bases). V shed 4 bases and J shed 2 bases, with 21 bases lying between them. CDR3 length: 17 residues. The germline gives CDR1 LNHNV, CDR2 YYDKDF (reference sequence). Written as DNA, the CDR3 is TGTGCCACCAGCACGCCTGTGGGTCAGGGGCCAACCTACGAGCAGTACTTC. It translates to CATSTPVGQGPTYEQYF.